The subject of this entry is one TCR beta chain. Its antigen remains unidentified. These data come from a study of CD8+ T cells in alopecia areata. Overall study results and limits: Tofacitinib did not eliminate many expanded lesional clones from scalp or blood. Sequencing of scalp samples also includes resident alphabeta T cells from normal skin. Administration of tofacitinib significantly diminished scalp clonality and expanded CD8+ clones within the top 100.

Extracted RNA was reverse transcribed, and the resulting cDNA served as sequencing template. TCRdb's copy holds only in-frame clones and misses some; the assay was immunoSEQ multiplex PCR. The repertoire includes 150,000 to 200,000 clones, 50% to 70% of them detected once, and approximately 1.3% sits in the top ten. The treatment is: oral pan-JAK inhibitor, 5-10 mg twice daily. PBMCs were stained for CD3, CD4 and CD8, and CD4+ and CD8+ T cells were sorted. The material was CD4+ T cells sorted from blood, obtained around week 50, from a patient treated with tofacitinib. The sequence was collected from a human donor with alopecia areata.

The CDR3 sequence is CASRGSADTQYF. DNA for the CDR3: TGTGCCAGCAGAGGATCCGCAGATACGCAGTATTTT. This chain connects TRBV6-1 to TRBJ2-3; D remains ambiguous. The CDR3 covers 12 residues. V shed 6 bases and J shed 4 bases, with 8 bases lying between them. Germline assignment: CDR1 MNHNS and CDR2 SASEGT.